This is a list of T cell receptor beta chains from one sample in a study of Graves' ophthalmopathy and Graves' hyperthyroidism. TCRdb redid the calling of the multiplex PCR reads with MiXCR, one entry per CDR3 protein. The sample includes about 230,000 distinct CDR3 sequences, roughly 50% seen only once; the top ten take around 47%. Sample: peripheral blood. The receptors originated from an adult man with Graves' ophthalmopathy. The CDR3 runs from the conserved cysteine through the conserved F or W. D genes are given only for firm matches. Size tells how often a clone was seen (once, few, many) or the class of an expanded clone, and some rows leave it out.

v_gene	abundance	d_gene	j_gene	len	CDR3nt	CDR3aa
TRBV20-1	-	-	TRBJ2-7	14	TGCAGTGCTAGAAACTGGAGGTCCTACAATGAGCAGTACTTC	CSARNWRSYNEQYF
TRBV10-3	few	-	TRBJ1-6	15	TGTGCCATCAGGCGGGGGAGTGAACAAAATTCACCCCTCCACTTT	CAIRRGSEQNSPLHF
TRBV7-8	-	TRBD2	TRBJ2-7	17	TGTGCCAGCAGCTTAGTAGGGACTAGCGGCCTCTCCTACGAGCAGTACTTC	CASSLVGTSGLSYEQYF
TRBV15	-	-	TRBJ1-3	15	TGTGCCACCAGCAGGGGCAGGGTTCCCGGAAACACCATATATTTT	CATSRGRVPGNTIYF
TRBV27	-	TRBD2	TRBJ2-7	16	TGTGCCAGCAGCTCCTCCCAACCGGGACTAGCTAGGGAGCAGTACTTC	CASSSSQPGLAREQYF
TRBV2	few	-	TRBJ1-4	15	TGTGCCAGCAGTAGTTCGAGAGCAACTAATGAAAAACTGTTTTTT	CASSSSRATNEKLFF
TRBV3-1	-	-	TRBJ1-2	15	TGTGCCAGCAGCCAAGATGTGTCGGGCAACTATGGCTACACCTTC	CASSQDVSGNYGYTF
TRBV20-1	many	-	TRBJ2-5	13	TGCAGCGAGGGTACGAGGGCCAAAGAGACCCAGTACTTC	CSEGTRAKETQYF
TRBV20-1	-	TRBD2	TRBJ2-2	17	TGCAGTGCTAGGGGACTAGCGGGGGGGCCGGGGGCCGGGGAGCTGTTTTTT	CSARGLAGGPGAGELFF
TRBV6-1	few	-	TRBJ1-1	14	TGTGCCAGCACCCGACGGATAAGGAACACTGAAGCTTTCTTT	CASTRRIRNTEAFF
TRBV7-2	-	TRBD1	TRBJ2-7	11	TGTGCCAGCAGTAGAGGGGGCCAGCAGTACTTC	CASSRGGQQYF
TRBV9	few	-	TRBJ2-7	12	TGTGCCAGCAGCCGGGGGTTCTACGAGCAGTACTTC	CASSRGFYEQYF
TRBV20-1	few	-	TRBJ2-2	15	TGCAGTGCTAGAGATTTACAGTCGAACACCGGGGAGCTGTTTTTT	CSARDLQSNTGELFF
TRBV20-1	-	TRBD1	TRBJ2-7	15	TGCAGTGCTAGTGCCCCGGGACAGATCTTCTACGAGCAGTACTTC	CSASAPGQIFYEQYF
TRBV28	-	-	TRBJ1-5	16	TGTGCCAGCAGTCTCAGAGATCCAACAGGGCATCAGCCCCAGCATTTT	CASSLRDPTGHQPQHF
TRBV12-3/TRBV12-4	few	TRBD1	TRBJ2-7	14	TGTGCCAGCAAGTCCAGGGGGCCCTCCTACGAGCAGTACTTC	CASKSRGPSYEQYF
TRBV11-2	few	-	TRBJ1-2	14	TGTGCCAGCAGCTTTGCAGCGGAAAACTATGGCTACACCTTC	CASSFAAENYGYTF
TRBV29-1	few	TRBD2	TRBJ2-5	14	TGCAGCGTTGATAGGGCGGGAGGGCAAGAGACCCAGTACTTC	CSVDRAGGQETQYF
TRBV7-9	-	TRBD2	TRBJ2-5	17	TGTGCCAGCAGCTTAGGGGGGACTAGCGGTGGGGGAGAGACCCAGTACTTC	CASSLGGTSGGGETQYF
TRBV10-2	-	-	TRBJ2-7	16	TGCGCCAGCAGTGAGTCAGTGCTAGCGAGGGATAACGAGCAGTACTTC	CASSESVLARDNEQYF
TRBV13	-	TRBD1	TRBJ1-6	14	TGTGCCAGCAGTACAGGGGGCGGTAATTCACCCCTCCACTTT	CASSTGGGNSPLHF
TRBV4-1	-	-	TRBJ1-2	12	TGCGCCAGCAGCCAACTGGGCTATGGCTACACCTTC	CASSQLGYGYTF
TRBV7-3	many	TRBD1	TRBJ1-1	13	TGTGCCAGCAGCTTAACCAATGACAGGGTAGCTTTCTTT	CASSLTNDRVAFF
TRBV19	few	-	TRBJ2-6	15	TGTGCCAGTAGCGAGTGGGCTGCTGGGGCCAACGTCCTGACTTTC	CASSEWAAGANVLTF
TRBV19	-	TRBD1	TRBJ1-4	16	TGTGCCAGTAGTCTCAAGGGGACAGCAACTAATGAAAAACTGTTTTTT	CASSLKGTATNEKLFF
TRBV10-3	many	TRBD1	TRBJ1-1	11	TGTGCCATCTCAGGGGGCACTGAAGCTTTCTTT	CAISGGTEAFF
TRBV20-1	few	-	TRBJ1-6	13	TGCAGTGCTAGAGAGGGTGGGTATTCACCCCTCCACTTT	CSAREGGYSPLHF
TRBV7-9	few	-	TRBJ1-2	15	TGTGCCAGCAGCTTGACCGACTCCGCTAACTATGGCTACACCTTC	CASSLTDSANYGYTF
TRBV7-2	-	-	TRBJ1-2	12	TGTGCCAGCAGCTCCAGGGGTTGGGGCTACACCTTC	CASSSRGWGYTF
TRBV9	-	-	TRBJ2-7	12	TGTGCCAGCAGGCAGGAGGGGTACGAGCAGTACTTC	CASRQEGYEQYF
TRBV4-1	-	TRBD2	TRBJ2-7	15	TGTGCCAGCAGCCAAGAGGCCCTAGCGGGAGCCGAGCAGTACTTC	CASSQEALAGAEQYF
TRBV20-1	few	TRBD1	TRBJ1-3	13	TGCAGTGCTACCCAGGGGGCTGGAAACACCATATATTTT	CSATQGAGNTIYF
TRBV5-1	few	-	TRBJ2-5	15	TGCGCCAGCAGCTTGGAAAGCTCCCGTTCAGGAACCCAGTACTTC	CASSLESSRSGTQYF
TRBV7-3	few	-	TRBJ2-5	15	TGTGCCAGCAGCTTAGGAAGGTTAGGTGGGGAGACCCAGTACTTC	CASSLGRLGGETQYF
TRBV29-1	many	-	TRBJ2-7	11	TGCAGCGTGGCAACTCAGTACGAGCAGTACTTC	CSVATQYEQYF
TRBV2	many	-	TRBJ1-6	12	TGTGCCAGCAGTGAAAGTAATTCACCCCTCCACTTT	CASSESNSPLHF
TRBV7-9	few	TRBD1	TRBJ1-1	13	TGCGCCAGCAGCCCCGGACAGGGGGCCTCAGCTTTCTTT	CASSPGQGASAFF
TRBV5-1	-	TRBD2	TRBJ2-6	15	TGCGCCAGCAGCGGACTAGCGGGAGGGGTCAACGTCCTGACTTTC	CASSGLAGGVNVLTF
TRBV7-8	-	TRBD1	TRBJ2-5	17	TGTGCCAGCAGCTTAGCGACAGGGGATGCAGGATGGGAGACCCAGTACTTC	CASSLATGDAGWETQYF
TRBV12-5	-	-	TRBJ1-2	12	TGTGCTAGTGGTCCTGGACAGAAGGGCTACACCTTC	CASGPGQKGYTF
TRBV4-1	-	TRBD1	TRBJ1-2	15	TGCGCCAGCAGCCGCCGGACAGGGGAAGGCTATGGCTACACCTTC	CASSRRTGEGYGYTF
TRBV20-1	-	TRBD1	TRBJ2-5	13	TGCAGTGCTAGTAGACAGGGGATCGAGACCCAGTACTTC	CSASRQGIETQYF
TRBV7-9	few	-	TRBJ1-4	15	TGTGCCAGCAGCCAGAATTGGGGAGGGAATGAAAAACTGTTTTTT	CASSQNWGGNEKLFF
TRBV28	-	-	TRBJ2-5	13	TGTGCCAGCAGTGGGGACCCGGCTGAGACCCAGTACTTC	CASSGDPAETQYF
TRBV11-2	-	-	TRBJ2-5	14	TGTGCCAGCAGCTCGGGAGTGAGTAGCGAGACCCAGTACTTC	CASSSGVSSETQYF
TRBV5-6	-	TRBD1	TRBJ1-5	15	TGTGCCAGCAGCTTGATGACAGGGGGCTATCAGCCCCAGCATTTT	CASSLMTGGYQPQHF
TRBV20-1	few	TRBD2	TRBJ2-7	14	TGCAGTGCTAGGGCGGGAGGGCTGGACTACGAGCAGTACTTC	CSARAGGLDYEQYF
TRBV7-9	-	-	TRBJ2-7	14	TGTGCCAGCTACCTGACCGGGGAAAGGGACGAGCAGTACTTC	CASYLTGERDEQYF
TRBV7-8	few	-	TRBJ2-5	13	TGTGCCAGCAGCTTTCAGGGGTGGGAGACCCAGTACTTC	CASSFQGWETQYF
TRBV9	-	TRBD1	TRBJ1-2	15	TGTGCCAGCAGCAACGTAGAGGGGGCGGGATATGGCTACACCTTC	CASSNVEGAGYGYTF
TRBV16	-	-	TRBJ1-2	16	TGTGCCAGCAGCCATCCTCCCGATGGGGCCAACTATGGCTACACCTTC	CASSHPPDGANYGYTF
TRBV19	-	-	TRBJ2-5	13	TGTGCCAGTAGTATAGGGGGGGAAGAGACCCAGTACTTC	CASSIGGEETQYF
TRBV3-1	-	-	TRBJ2-7	13	TGTGCCAGCAGCCAAGGAGGGGTTGGGGAGCAGTACTTC	CASSQGGVGEQYF
TRBV7-8	few	TRBD1	TRBJ2-7	18	TGTGCCAGCATTGTTACACGATTGGACAGGGAGTTCGCCTACGAGCAGTACTTC	CASIVTRLDREFAYEQYF
TRBV2	-	-	TRBJ2-6	16	TGTGCCAGCAGTGAACACCCCCCGGGAGGGGCCAACGTCCTGACTTTC	CASSEHPPGGANVLTF
TRBV4-3	-	TRBD2	TRBJ2-7	15	TGCGCCAGCAGCCCTTTGGGGGGGGGCTCCTACGAGCAGTACTTC	CASSPLGGGSYEQYF
TRBV5-1	-	-	TRBJ2-7	16	TGCGCCAGCAGCTTGGAGGGGACGATGTCTCGGGGGGAGCAGTACTTC	CASSLEGTMSRGEQYF